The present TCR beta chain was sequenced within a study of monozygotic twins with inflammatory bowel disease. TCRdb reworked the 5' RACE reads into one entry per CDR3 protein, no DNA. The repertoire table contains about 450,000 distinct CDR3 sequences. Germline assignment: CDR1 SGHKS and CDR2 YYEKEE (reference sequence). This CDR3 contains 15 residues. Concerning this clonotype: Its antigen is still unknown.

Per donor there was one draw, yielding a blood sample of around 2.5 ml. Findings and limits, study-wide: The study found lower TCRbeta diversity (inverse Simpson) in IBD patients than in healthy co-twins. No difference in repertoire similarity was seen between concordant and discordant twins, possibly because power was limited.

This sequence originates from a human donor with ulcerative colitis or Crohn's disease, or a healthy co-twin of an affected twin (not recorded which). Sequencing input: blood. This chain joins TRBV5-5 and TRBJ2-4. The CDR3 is CASSLDSLAKNIQYF.